The 22 T cell receptor beta chains reported below all come from one sample, sequenced in a study of blood T cells in healthy people across ages. Sample-barcoded 5' priming and a J-beta primer mix drove a second PCR of 7 to 11 cycles. One entry per CDR3 protein, called by TCRdb with MiXCR from the 5' RACE reads. Of about 1.1 million distinct CDR3 sequences listed, around two fifths were seen once; the top ten hold over 10%. The sequencing sample was made of blood. The receptor source for this set is a man in his late teens or twenties in good health.

The V gene is TRBV11-1, the J gene TRBJ1-2; D gene uncertain. The V gene lost 5 bases and the J gene lost 8 bases, with 15 bases spanning the gap. Germline CDR1 and CDR2: SGHAT and FQDESV (reference sequence). The CDR3 spans 13 residues. The CDR3 DNA sequence: TGTGCCAGCAGCCCAACGATGGAAGGCGGCTACACCTTC. This gives the protein CASSPTMEGGYTF.

The chain uses TRBV9 and TRBJ2-3; 11 nucleotides line up with TRBD2. The ends lost 1 base at V and 2 bases at J; junction bases unmatched: 3. The germline gives CDR1 SGDLS, CDR2 YYNGEE. CDR3 length: 16 residues. DNA for the CDR3: TGTGCCAGCAGCGTAACTAGCGGGGGTATCACAGATACGCAGTATTTT. This encodes CASSVTSGGITDTQYF.

This clonotype has at least ten counts. This sequence joins TRBV29-1 and TRBJ2-7, with 7 bases lining up with TRBD2. Losses at the gene ends were 5 bases for V and 3 bases for J; bases not matched to a gene: 4. CDR3 length: 12 amino acids. CDR1 is SQVTM, CDR2 ANQGSEA, per germline. The CDR3 region has the DNA TGCAGCGTTAGACTAGCTGGCTACGAGCAGTACTTC. It is translated as CSVRLAGYEQYF.

Comments on this clonotype: One end of the junction varies from germline; a read error may be responsible. The chain carries TRBV3-1 and TRBJ1-6; D perhaps matches TRBD1 (5 bases). Germline V gives CDR1 LGHDT, CDR2 YNNKEL (reference sequence). The CDR3 spans 15 residues. CDR3 loop: CASSLGTTNNSPPHF. For the CDR3, the DNA is TGTGCCAGCAGCCTCGGGACGACGAATAATTCACCCCCCCACTTT.

The table lists this clonotype with a few counts. This chain joins TRBV7-2 and TRBJ1-6; TRBD1 matches at 9 bases. CDR1 is SGHTA, CDR2 FQGNSA, per germline. This CDR3 contains 16 residues. Germline trimming cut 1 base from V and 7 bases from J; bases unmatched to any gene: 5. The CDR3: CASSLVAGQGNSPLHF. In DNA, the CDR3 is TGTGCCAGCAGCTTAGTTGCGGGACAGGGAAATTCACCCCTCCACTTT.

The V gene is TRBV4-3, the J gene TRBJ2-1; no reliable D call. The CDR3 runs to 13 residues. V lost 1 base and J 6 bases, leaving 7 bases between the germline ends. CDR1 is LGHNA, CDR2 YSLEER, per germline. The CDR3 is CASSQVPSNEQFF. The CDR3 bases are TGCGCCAGCAGCCAAGTCCCAAGCAATGAGCAGTTCTTC.

J is TRBJ2-2 and V is TRBV7-2, with D perhaps assigned TRBD1 or TRBD2 (7 bases each). Per germline, CDR1 SGHTA and CDR2 FQGNSA. V lost 5 bases, J lost 7 bases, and 17 bases lay in between. The CDR3 has 15 residues. In DNA, the CDR3 is TGTGCCAGCAGCCCTAGACAGGGAGGGAGCGGGGAGCTGTTTTTT. Translated, it gives CASSPRQGGSGELFF.

The rearrangement links TRBV14 to TRBJ1-1; 7 bases are shared with TRBD1. The J segment lost 4 bases and the V segment lost 6 bases, leaving 5 bases of the junction unmatched. Germline values: CDR1 SGHDN, CDR2 FVKESK. The CDR3 is 13 residues long. The CDR3, as DNA: TGTGCCAGCAGGAGAAGACAGGGCACTGAAGCTTTCTTT. As protein: CASRRRQGTEAFF.

This clonotype was detected a few times. V gene TRBV29-1 combines with J gene TRBJ1-2, with a weak D call TRBD1 (5 bases). The CDR3 spans 15 residues. V lost 0 bases and J 2 bases, leaving 13 bases between the germline ends. CDR1 and CDR2 (germline): SQVTM, ANQGSEA. This chain's CDR3 is CSVEDRGRANYGYTF. For the CDR3, the DNA is TGCAGCGTTGAAGATCGGGGCAGGGCCAACTATGGCTACACCTTC.

This clonotype came up a few times. The chain joins TRBV9 to TRBJ2-1; no clear D gene. This CDR3 has 14 amino acids. Trimming pared 0 bases from V and 4 bases from J, leaving 8 bases between. Germline-derived CDR1 and CDR2 are SGDLS and YYNGEE. CDR3 sequence: CASSVGPEYNEQFF. The CDR3 DNA follows: TGTGCCAGCAGCGTAGGCCCCGAGTACAATGAGCAGTTCTTC.

This sequence joins TRBV7-9 and TRBJ2-1, with D tentatively TRBD1 (5 bases). The V and J ends lost 1 base and 7 bases respectively, with 11 bases between them. From germline, CDR1 is SEHNR and CDR2 FQNEAQ (reference sequence). This CDR3 has 14 amino acids. CDR3 nucleotide sequence: TGTGCCAGCAGCTTAGTAGGGGTCGGAAATGAGCAGTTCTTC. It is translated as CASSLVGVGNEQFF.

This sequence joins TRBV18 and TRBJ2-5; D call uncertain. The CDR3 is made up of 12 amino acids. V gave up 6 bases and J gave up 7 bases, with 12 bases separating them. Germline CDR1 and CDR2: KGHSH and LQKENI. The CDR3 region is CASSWAEGTQYF. CDR3 sequence (DNA): TGTGCCAGCTCGTGGGCCGAAGGGACCCAGTACTTC.

This clonotype was seen many times. The chain joins TRBV29-1 to TRBJ2-1; D may correspond to TRBD1 or TRBD2 (5 bases each). The length of the CDR3 is 13 residues. Germline CDR1 and CDR2: SQVTM and ANQGSEA. The ends were cut back, 0 bases at V and 5 bases at J, with 8 bases in the middle. CDR3 region: CSVEDLGDNEQFF. The DNA for the CDR3 is TGCAGCGTTGAAGACTTGGGGGACAATGAGCAGTTCTTC.

The gene calls are TRBV4-2 and TRBJ1-5; 7 bases map to TRBD1. The CDR3 extends over 20 amino acids. V shed 3 bases and J 6 bases; nucleotides not matched to a gene: 23. The germline CDR1 and CDR2 sequences are LGHNA and YNFKEQ. CDR3 sequence reads: CASSQDDDGAGGGWAQPQHF. As DNA, the CDR3 is TGTGCCAGCAGCCAGGATGACGATGGGGCAGGGGGTGGTTGGGCTCAGCCCCAGCATTTT.

The J gene is TRBJ1-6, the V gene TRBV2; D may be TRBD1 (5 bases). Germline V lookup: CDR1 SNHLY, CDR2 FYNNEI. The V end lost 8 bases, the J end lost 8 bases, and 16 bases lay between the germline ends. CDR3 length: 14 amino acids. This CDR3 reads CASGQGSNYSPLHF. DNA of the CDR3: TGTGCCAGCGGTCAGGGAAGTAATTATTCACCCCTCCACTTT. Based on the CDR3 plus reference TRBV2 and TRBJ1-6, the full variable domain is EPEVTQTPSHQVTQMGQEVILRCVPISNHLYFYWYRQILGQKVEFLVSFYNNEISEKSEIFDDQFSVERPDGSNFTLKIRSTKLEDSAMYFCASGQGSNYSPLHFGNGTRLTVT.

This clonotype occurred a few times. The chain employs TRBV6-2 or TRBV6-3 and TRBJ2-3; 7 bases align to TRBD1. J was trimmed by 4 bases and V by 4 bases; bases with no gene match: 5. Germline V gene lookup returns CDR1 MNHEY and CDR2 SVGEGT. CDR3 size: 14 residues. The CDR3 nucleotides are TGTGCCAGCAGTTTGACAGGGACGGCAGATACGCAGTATTTT. Residues: CASSLTGTADTQYF.

This chain connects TRBV12-3 or TRBV12-4 to TRBJ1-4; perhaps TRBD1 as D (5 bases). Between the trimmed V and J ends, which lost 4 bases and 10 bases, there was a span of 19 bases. CDR3 length equals 15 residues. CDR3 sequence: CASSWGGQQGGKLFF. CDR3 sequence (DNA): TGTGCCAGCAGTTGGGGGGGTCAGCAGGGAGGAAAACTGTTTTTT.

This clonotype was recorded at least ten times. The chain links TRBV18 to TRBJ2-6, with D uncertain. V was cut by 0 bases and J by 0 bases, with 3 bases left in between. In germline, CDR1 is KGHSH, CDR2 LQKENI. This CDR3 spans 15 amino acids. CDR3 DNA sequence: TGTGCCAGCTCACCACCAATCTCTGGGGCCAACGTCCTGACTTTC. It codes for CASSPPISGANVLTF.

The J gene is TRBJ1-2, the V gene TRBV25-1; D is perhaps TRBD1 (5 bases). Trimming shortened V by 6 bases and J by 8 bases, and 13 bases separated the two germline ends. Germline V gene lookup returns CDR1 MGHDK and CDR2 SYGVNS. The CDR3 loop spans 12 amino acids. DNA for the CDR3: TGTGCCAGCAGCAGGCCCGAGGGGGGCTACACCTTC. The encoded protein is CASSRPEGGYTF.

This chain links TRBV24-1 with TRBJ2-1; tentative D call: TRBD2 (6 bases). The J call may be faulty, since TRBJ2-7 better matches the DNA end. The CDR3 has 15 amino acids. The germline V gene has CDR1 KGHDR and CDR2 SFDVKD. CDR3 coding DNA: TGTGCCACCAGTTCCGGGACTCCAACCTACAATGAGCAGTACTTC. It yields the protein CATSSGTPTYNEQYF.

V gene TRBV12-3 or TRBV12-4 combines with J gene TRBJ2-5; 10 bases are shared with TRBD1. TRBJ2-1 explains the end of the DNA better; the J call may be wrong. The CDR3 contains 14 residues. The CDR3 DNA sequence: TGTGCCAGCAGGCGGACAGGGGGTCAAGAGACCCAGTTCTTC. Its protein product is CASRRTGGQETQFF.

This clonotype was picked up a small number of times. The chain couples TRBV7-2 to TRBJ2-3; TRBD2 matches 7 bases. The V segment lost 1 base and the J segment 4 bases; nucleotides outside the gene matches: 11. The CDR3 extends over 17 amino acids. Germline CDR1 is SGHTA and CDR2 is FQGNSA. CDR3 protein: CASSLGLWAGDADTQYF. CDR3 coding DNA: TGTGCCAGCAGCTTAGGTCTTTGGGCGGGGGACGCAGATACGCAGTATTTT.